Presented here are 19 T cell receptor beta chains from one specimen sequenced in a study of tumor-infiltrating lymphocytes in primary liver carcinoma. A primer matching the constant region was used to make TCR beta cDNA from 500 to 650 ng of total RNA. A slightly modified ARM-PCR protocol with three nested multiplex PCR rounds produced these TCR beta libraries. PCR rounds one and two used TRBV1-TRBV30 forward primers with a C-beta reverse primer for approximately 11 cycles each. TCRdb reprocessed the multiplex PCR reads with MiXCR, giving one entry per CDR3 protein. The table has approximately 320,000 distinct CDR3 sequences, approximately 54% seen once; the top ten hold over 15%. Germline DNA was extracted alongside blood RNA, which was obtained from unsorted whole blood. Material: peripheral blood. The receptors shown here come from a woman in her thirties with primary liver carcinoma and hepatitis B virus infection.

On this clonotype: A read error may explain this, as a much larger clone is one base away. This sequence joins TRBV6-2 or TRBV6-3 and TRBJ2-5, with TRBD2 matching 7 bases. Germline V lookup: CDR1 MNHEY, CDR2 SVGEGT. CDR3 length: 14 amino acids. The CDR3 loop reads CASSTGLPPETQCF. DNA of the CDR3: TGTGCCAGCAGTACGGGACTACCTCCGGAGACCCAGTGCTTC.

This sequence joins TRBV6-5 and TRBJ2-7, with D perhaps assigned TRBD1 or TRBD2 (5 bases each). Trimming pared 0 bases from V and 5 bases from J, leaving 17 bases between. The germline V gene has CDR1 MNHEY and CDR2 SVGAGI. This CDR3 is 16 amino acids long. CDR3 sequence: CASSYSLDGTANEQYF. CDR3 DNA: TGTGCCAGCAGTTACTCTTTGGACGGGACGGCCAACGAGCAGTACTTC.

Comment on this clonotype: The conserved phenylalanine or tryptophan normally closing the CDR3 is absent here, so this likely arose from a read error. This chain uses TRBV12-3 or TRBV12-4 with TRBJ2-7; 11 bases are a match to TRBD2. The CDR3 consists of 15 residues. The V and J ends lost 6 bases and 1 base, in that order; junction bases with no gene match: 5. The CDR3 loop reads CASRSGTSGSYEQYL. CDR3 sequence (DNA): TGTGCCAGCAGATCCGGGACTAGCGGTTCCTACGAGCAGTACCTC.

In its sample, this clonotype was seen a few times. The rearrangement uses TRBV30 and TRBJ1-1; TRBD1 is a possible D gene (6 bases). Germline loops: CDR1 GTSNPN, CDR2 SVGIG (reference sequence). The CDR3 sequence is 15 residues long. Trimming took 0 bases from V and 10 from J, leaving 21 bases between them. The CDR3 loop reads CAWSVVGGAAGGAFF. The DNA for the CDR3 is TGTGCCTGGAGTGTCGTGGGGGGGGCTGCCGGAGGAGCTTTCTTT.

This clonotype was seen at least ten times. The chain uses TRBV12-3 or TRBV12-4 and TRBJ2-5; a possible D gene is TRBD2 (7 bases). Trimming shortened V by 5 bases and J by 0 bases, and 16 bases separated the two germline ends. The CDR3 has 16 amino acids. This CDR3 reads CASSPFRGGNQETQYF. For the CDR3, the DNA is TGTGCCAGCAGTCCCTTCAGGGGAGGGAACCAAGAGACCCAGTACTTC.

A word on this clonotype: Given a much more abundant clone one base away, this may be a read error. The CDR3 DNA reads TGCAGCGTTGAAGACGGGTCAGGGCAGGGAGAGACCCAGTACTTC. Amino acid sequence: CSVEDGSGQGETQYF. V is TRBV29-1 and J is TRBJ2-5, with D maybe TRBD1 (5 bases). The length of the CDR3 is 15 residues. Germline V gene sequence: CDR1 SQVTM, CDR2 ANQGSEA. V dropped 0 bases and J dropped 4 bases, with 15 bases sitting between them.

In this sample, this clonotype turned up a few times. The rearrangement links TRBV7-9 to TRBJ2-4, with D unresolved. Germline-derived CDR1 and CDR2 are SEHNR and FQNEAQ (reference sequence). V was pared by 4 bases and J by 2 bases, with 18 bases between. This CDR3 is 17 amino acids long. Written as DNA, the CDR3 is TGTGCCAGCAGCTCCGCCGCTGCTCAGAGCACCAAAAACATTCAGTACTTC. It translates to CASSSAAAQSTKNIQYF.

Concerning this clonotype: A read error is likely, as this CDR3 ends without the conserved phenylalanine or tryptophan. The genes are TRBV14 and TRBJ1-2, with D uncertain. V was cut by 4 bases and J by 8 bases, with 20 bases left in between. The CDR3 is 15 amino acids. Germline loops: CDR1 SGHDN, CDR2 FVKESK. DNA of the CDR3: TGTGCCAGCAGCCTCGGACGGGCAGGACCGTTCGGCTACACCATC. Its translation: CASSLGRAGPFGYTI.

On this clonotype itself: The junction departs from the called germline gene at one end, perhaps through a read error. CDR3 region: CTSSYSGSPLHF. For the CDR3, the DNA is TGTACCAGCAGTTACTCCGGTTCACCCCTCCACTTT. The chain couples TRBV6-6 to TRBJ1-6; D is unclear. The CDR3 totals 12 residues. Germline V gene sequence: CDR1 MNHNY, CDR2 SVGAGI (reference sequence).

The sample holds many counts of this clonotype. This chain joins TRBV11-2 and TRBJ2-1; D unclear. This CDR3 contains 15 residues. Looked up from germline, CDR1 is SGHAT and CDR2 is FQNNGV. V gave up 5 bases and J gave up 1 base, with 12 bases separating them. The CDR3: CASSTLVLSYNEQFF. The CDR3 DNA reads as TGTGCCAGCAGCACCTTAGTACTGTCCTACAATGAGCAGTTCTTC.

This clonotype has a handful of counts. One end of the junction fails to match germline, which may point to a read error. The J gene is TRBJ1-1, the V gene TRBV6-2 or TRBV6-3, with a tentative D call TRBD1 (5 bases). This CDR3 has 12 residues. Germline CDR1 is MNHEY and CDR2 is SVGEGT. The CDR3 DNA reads TGTACCAGCAGTTATCAGGGAAAGGAAGCTTTCTTT. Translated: CTSSYQGKEAFF.

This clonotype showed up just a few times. The CDR3 DNA reads as TGTGCCGGTAGCACATTGGATACGCAGTATTTT. Amino acids: CAGSTLDTQYF. V and J are TRBV11-2 and TRBJ2-3; D gene uncertain. The germline V gene encodes CDR1 SGHAT and CDR2 FQNNGV. Between the trimmed V and J ends, which lost 11 bases and 6 bases, there was a span of 12 bases. The CDR3 loop spans 11 amino acids.

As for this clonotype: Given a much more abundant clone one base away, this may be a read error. Here the CDR3 reads CASTPGLADYEQYF. The CDR3, as DNA: TGTGCCAGCACCCCGGGACTAGCGGATTACGAGCAGTACTTC. The V and J genes are TRBV6-6 and TRBJ2-7, with 11 nucleotides matching TRBD2. Trimming took 7 bases from V and 4 from J; bases not matched to a gene: 6. The CDR3 spans 14 residues. The germline V gene has CDR1 MNHNY and CDR2 SVGAGI (reference sequence).

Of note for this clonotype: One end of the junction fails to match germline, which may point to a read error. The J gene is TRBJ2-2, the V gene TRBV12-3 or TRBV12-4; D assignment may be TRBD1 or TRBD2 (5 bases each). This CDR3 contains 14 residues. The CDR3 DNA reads TGTGCCAGCAGCCTAGTGGGGCGCACCGGGGAGCTGCGTTTT. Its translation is CASSLVGRTGELRF.

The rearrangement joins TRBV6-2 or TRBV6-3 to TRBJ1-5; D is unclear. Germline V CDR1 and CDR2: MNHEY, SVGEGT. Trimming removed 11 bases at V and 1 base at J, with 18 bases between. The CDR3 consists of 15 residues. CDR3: CACDRGESSNQPQHF. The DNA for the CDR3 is TGTGCCTGCGACCGGGGTGAATCAAGCAATCAGCCCCAGCATTTT.

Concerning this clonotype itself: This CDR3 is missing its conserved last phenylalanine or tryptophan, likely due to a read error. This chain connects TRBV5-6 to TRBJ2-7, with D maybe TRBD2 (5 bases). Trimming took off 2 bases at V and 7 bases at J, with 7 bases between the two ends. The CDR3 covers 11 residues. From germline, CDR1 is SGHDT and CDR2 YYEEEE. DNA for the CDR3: TGTGCCAGCAGCTTACTAGGAGAGCAGTACTCC. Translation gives CASSLLGEQYS.

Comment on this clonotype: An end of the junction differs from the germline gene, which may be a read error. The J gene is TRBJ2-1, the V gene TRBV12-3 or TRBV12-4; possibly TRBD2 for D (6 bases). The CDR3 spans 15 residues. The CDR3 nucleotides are TGTGCCAGCAGTCGGGACTCCCGCTCCCACAATGAGCAGTTCTTC. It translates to CASSRDSRSHNEQFF.

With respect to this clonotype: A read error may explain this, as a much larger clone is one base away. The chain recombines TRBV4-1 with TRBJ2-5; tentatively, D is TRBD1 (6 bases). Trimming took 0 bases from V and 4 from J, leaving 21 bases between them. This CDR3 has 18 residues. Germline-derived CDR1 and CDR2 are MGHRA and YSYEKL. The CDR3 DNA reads TGCGCCAGCAGCCAAGATCGGGGTGGGACAAGGGGCGGAGAGACCCAGTACTTC. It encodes CASSQDRGGTRGGETQYF.

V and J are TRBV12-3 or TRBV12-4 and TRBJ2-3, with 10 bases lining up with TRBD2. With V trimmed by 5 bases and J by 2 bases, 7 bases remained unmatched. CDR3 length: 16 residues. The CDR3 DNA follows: TGTGCCAGCAGTCCAACTAGCGGGGCTCACACAGATACGCAGTATTTT. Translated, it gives CASSPTSGAHTDTQYF.